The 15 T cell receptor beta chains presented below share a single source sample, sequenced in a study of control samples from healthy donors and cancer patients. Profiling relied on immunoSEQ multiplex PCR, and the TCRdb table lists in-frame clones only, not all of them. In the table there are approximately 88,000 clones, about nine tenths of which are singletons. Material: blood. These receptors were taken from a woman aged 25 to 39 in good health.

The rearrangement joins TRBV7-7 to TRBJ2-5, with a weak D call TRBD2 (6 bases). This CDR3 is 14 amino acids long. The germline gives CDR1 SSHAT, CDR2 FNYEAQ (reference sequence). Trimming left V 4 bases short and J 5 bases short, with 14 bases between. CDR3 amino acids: CASSYGGRGETQYF. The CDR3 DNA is TGTGCCAGCAGCTATGGGGGGAGAGGGGAGACCCAGTACTTC.

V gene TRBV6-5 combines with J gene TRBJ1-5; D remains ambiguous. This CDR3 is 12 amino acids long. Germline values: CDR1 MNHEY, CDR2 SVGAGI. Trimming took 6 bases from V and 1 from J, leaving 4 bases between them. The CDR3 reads CASRDSNQPQHF. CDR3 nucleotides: TGTGCCAGCAGAGACAGCAATCAGCCCCAGCATTTT.

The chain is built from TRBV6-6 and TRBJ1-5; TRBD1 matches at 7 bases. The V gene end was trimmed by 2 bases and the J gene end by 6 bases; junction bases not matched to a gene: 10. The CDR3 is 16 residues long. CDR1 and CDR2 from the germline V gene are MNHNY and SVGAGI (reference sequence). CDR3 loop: CASSYQTGSTSQPQHF. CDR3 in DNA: TGTGCCAGCAGTTACCAGACAGGGTCTACTAGTCAGCCCCAGCATTTT.

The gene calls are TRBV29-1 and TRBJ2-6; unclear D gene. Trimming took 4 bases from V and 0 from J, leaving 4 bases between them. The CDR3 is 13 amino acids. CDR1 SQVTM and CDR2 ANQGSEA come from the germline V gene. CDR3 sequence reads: CSVVGSGANVLTF. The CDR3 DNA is TGCAGCGTTGTTGGCTCTGGGGCCAACGTCCTGACTTTC. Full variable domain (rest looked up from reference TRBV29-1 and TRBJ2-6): SAVISQKPSRDICQRGTSLTIQCQVDSQVTMMFWYRQQPGQSLTLIATANQGSEATYESGFVIDKFPISRPNLTFSTLTVSNMSPEDSSIYLCSVVGSGANVLTFGAGSRLTVL.

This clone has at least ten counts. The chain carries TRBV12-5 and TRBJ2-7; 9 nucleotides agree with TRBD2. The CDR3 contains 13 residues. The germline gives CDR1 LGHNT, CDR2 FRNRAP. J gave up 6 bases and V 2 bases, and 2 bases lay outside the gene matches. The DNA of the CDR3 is TGTGCTAGTGGTTTGATAGCGGGAGTCGAGCAGTACTTC. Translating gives CASGLIAGVEQYF.

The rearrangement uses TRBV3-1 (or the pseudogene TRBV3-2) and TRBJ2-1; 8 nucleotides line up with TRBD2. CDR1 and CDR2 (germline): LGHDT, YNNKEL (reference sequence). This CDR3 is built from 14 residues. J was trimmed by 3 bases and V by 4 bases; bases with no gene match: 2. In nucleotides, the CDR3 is TGTGCCAGCAGCCCCAGCGGGGGCTACAATGAGCAGTTCTTC. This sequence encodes CASSPSGGYNEQFF.

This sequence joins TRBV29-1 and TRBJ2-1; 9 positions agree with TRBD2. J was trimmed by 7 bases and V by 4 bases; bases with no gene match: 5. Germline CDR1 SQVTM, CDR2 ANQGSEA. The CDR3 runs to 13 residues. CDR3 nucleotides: TGCAGCGTTGTTCGGCGGGAGGGTAATGAGCAGTTCTTC. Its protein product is CSVVRREGNEQFF.

The DNA for the CDR3 is TGTGCCAGCACCGCGGGTGGAGGAAGGGCGATGGGGGAGCAGTACTTC. It translates to CASTAGGGRAMGEQYF. The chain combines TRBV2 with TRBJ2-7; weak D call: TRBD2 (5 bases). This CDR3 has 16 amino acids. Trimming removed 7 bases from V and 7 bases from J, with 26 bases in between. Germline CDR1 and CDR2: SNHLY and FYNNEI.

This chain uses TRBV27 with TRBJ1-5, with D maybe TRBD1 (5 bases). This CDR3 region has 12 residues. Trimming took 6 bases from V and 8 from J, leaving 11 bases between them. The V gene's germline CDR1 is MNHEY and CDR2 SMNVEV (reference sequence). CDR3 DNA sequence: TGTGCCAGCAGCCAGCGGGGGGAGCCCCAGCATTTT. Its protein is CASSQRGEPQHF.

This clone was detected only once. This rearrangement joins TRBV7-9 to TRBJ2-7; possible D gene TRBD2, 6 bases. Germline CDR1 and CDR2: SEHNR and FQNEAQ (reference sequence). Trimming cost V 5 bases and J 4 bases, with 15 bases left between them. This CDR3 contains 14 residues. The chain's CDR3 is CASSRETGGYEQYF. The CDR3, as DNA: TGTGCCAGCAGCCGTGAAACTGGAGGGTACGAGCAGTACTTC.

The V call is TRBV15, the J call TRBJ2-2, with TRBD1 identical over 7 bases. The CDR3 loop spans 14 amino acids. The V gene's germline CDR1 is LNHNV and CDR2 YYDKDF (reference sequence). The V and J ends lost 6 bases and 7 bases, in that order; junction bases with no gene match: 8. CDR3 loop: CATRTGTGDGELFF. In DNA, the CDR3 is TGTGCCACCAGGACAGGGACCGGGGACGGGGAGCTGTTTTTT. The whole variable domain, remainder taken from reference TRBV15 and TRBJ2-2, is DAMVIQNPRYQVTQFGKPVTLSCSQTLNHNVMYWYQQKSSQAPKLLFHYYDKDFNNEADTPDNFQSRRPNTSFCFLDIRSPGLGDTAMYLCATRTGTGDGELFFGEGSRLTVL.

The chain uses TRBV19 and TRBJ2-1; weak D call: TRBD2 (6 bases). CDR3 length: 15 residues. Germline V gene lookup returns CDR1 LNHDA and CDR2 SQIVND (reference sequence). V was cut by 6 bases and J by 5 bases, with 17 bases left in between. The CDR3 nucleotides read TGTGCCAGTAGCCTTACCCCGGGGGTAAACAATGAGCAGTTCTTC. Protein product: CASSLTPGVNNEQFF.

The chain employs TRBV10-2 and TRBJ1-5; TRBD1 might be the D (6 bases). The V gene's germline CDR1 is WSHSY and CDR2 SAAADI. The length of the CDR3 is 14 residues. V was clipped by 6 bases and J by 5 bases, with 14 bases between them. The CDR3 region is CASREGGRYQPQHF. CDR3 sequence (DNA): TGCGCCAGCAGGGAGGGGGGCAGATATCAGCCCCAGCATTTT.

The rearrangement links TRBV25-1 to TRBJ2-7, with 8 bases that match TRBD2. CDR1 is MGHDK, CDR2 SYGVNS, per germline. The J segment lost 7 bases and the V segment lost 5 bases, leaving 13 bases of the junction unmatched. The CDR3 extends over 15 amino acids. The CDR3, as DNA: TGTGCCAGCAGTAGGCGAGCGGGAGAACCTTGGGAGCAGTACTTC. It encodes CASSRRAGEPWEQYF.

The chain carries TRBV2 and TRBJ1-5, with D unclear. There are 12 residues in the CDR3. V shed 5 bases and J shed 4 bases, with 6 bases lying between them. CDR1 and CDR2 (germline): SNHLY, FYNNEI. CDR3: CASSQLNQPQHF. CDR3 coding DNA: TGTGCCAGCAGTCAACTGAATCAGCCCCAGCATTTT.